This TCR beta chain was recovered during a study of blood T cell repertoires in COVID-19 (dated by TCRdb to the early 2020s). As for the study more broadly: Samples covering the acute and convalescent phases of COVID-19 were provided by collaborators in the United States, Italy and Spain. The samples were drawn from two sources: the first 160 participants of the ongoing ImmuneRACE study, and 1,000 to 1,500 subjects contributed by 6 global collaborators. A freely available public database, intended as a resource for researchers studying the immune response to SARS-CoV-2, is where the repertoires were released. The material from the prospective study consisted of cDNA or gDNA derived from T cells, B-cell-depleted T cells, or PBMCs. Sample metadata almost always included a de-identified subject ID, COVID-19 status, age in years and sex. HLA class I and class II types, where available, came from metadata supplied by the sample provider rather than from assay-based typing. Deeply sampled blood TCRbeta repertoires from subjects exposed to, actively infected with, or recovered from COVID-19 were included in the dataset. Broader findings and caveats from the paper: How much clinical and demographic metadata was included differed by source and by participant, and the metadata was provided uncurated.

Participants in the prospective study were enrolled through a virtual design, were aged about 18 to 89 years, and lived in roughly 24 United States geographic areas. Cohort assignment in the prospective study relied on participant-reported clinical history from a screening survey and a study questionnaire. In the prospective study, whole blood, serum and a nasopharyngeal or oropharyngeal swab were collected from each participant by mobile phlebotomists. Additional blood draws and questionnaires over an approximately two-month period could optionally be provided by prospective study participants. Blood samples from the prospective study were shipped frozen or at room temperature prior to DNA extraction. The immunoSEQ Assay, a bias-controlled multiplex PCR, was used to amplify TCRbeta CDR3 regions from genomic DNA. In the source study's methods: The number of nucleated cells in each sample was estimated from the amplification of reference gene primers within the assay. To quantify the absolute abundance of each unique TCRbeta CDR3 rearrangement, sequence reads were collapsed and filtered. For each sample, productive Simpson clonality was calculated as the square root of Simpson's diversity index across productive rearrangements. As stored in TCRdb, this immuneACCESS dataset retains in-frame rearrangements with V and J assigned. A fraction of the clones does not appear; measured against another copy, unresolved V genes explain less than half of the discrepancy, and the remainder lacks a known reason. The DNA was the basis for D and trimming; V, J and clone size are from that table. The sample includes around 200,000 clones, with 86% observed a single time. Roughly 5.9% of the sample is taken by the ten largest.

The CDR3 contains 13 residues, cysteine and phenylalanine counted. Only the CDR3 portion is preserved as DNA: 39 bases, with reading frame beginning at the first base. Looking up the germline V gene (reference sequence) yields CDR1 SEHNR and CDR2 FQNEAQ. V is reduced by 2 bases and J by 6 bases, leaving a spacing of 10 bases between them. Turning to this clone: Its antigen specificity is not known. No per-base quality is available; no much larger clone lies one base away.

Sample: PBMCs or T cells enriched from blood (not recorded which). The rearrangement combines TRBV7-9 with TRBJ1-2; the D gene cannot be named for sure. This TCR came from a man in his forties with acute COVID-19. The CDR3 is CASSLSRGDGYTF. The sequenced DNA: TGTGCCAGCAGCTTATCCCGAGGAGATGGCTACACCTTC.